This TCR beta chain was documented in a study of shared clonotypes between healthy human individuals. Notes on the study in general: Some naive CD4 clonotypes, 4.5% to 5.5%, turned up in common across a handful of donors.

CDR1 is MNHEY, CDR2 SMNVEV, per germline (reference sequence). V trimming: 5 bases; J trimming: 2 bases; junction bases outside the gene matches: 3. This CDR3 contains 15 residues. Memory CD4+ cells were the fraction left after CD45RA+ naive selection. This clone has a handful of counts. Its antigen is still unknown. TCRdb's table, derived via immunoSEQ multiplex PCR, lists solely in-frame clones and lacks some. Of about 2.4 million clones in the sample, just over 90% were seen once. This chain joins TRBV27 and TRBJ2-6; 7 bases are a match to TRBD1. The receptor comes from a man younger than 35 in good health. Sequences were obtained from naive CD4+ T cells sorted from blood. Subset described: CD45RA+ positively selected. CDR3 bases: TGTGCCAGCAGTATCGACAGGGCTGGGGCCAACGTCCTGACTTTC. This codes for CASSIDRAGANVLTF.